Listed below are T cell receptor beta chains from one sample, sequenced in a study of Graves' ophthalmopathy and Graves' hyperthyroidism. TCRdb analysed the multiplex PCR reads with MiXCR anew, one entry per CDR3 protein. The sample has roughly 380,000 distinct CDR3 sequences, 15% seen once; the top ten hold roughly 7%. The sequenced material came from peripheral blood. The receptors derive from a woman between 18 and 29 years old with stable Graves' hyperthyroidism. Both conserved end residues are part of each CDR3. The D gene is left open where the match is weak. Expanded clones get a size class; other rows say once, few or many, or leave the size out.

J,V,length,D,size,DNA,CDR3
TRBJ1-5,TRBV5-1,15,.,many,TGCGCCAGCAGCTTGGCCGGCCACATCAATCAGCCCCAGCATTTT,CASSLAGHINQPQHF
TRBJ2-5,TRBV15,15,.,.,TGTGCCACCAGCAGAGATAGGAGGGTCTGGGAGACCCAGTACTTC,CATSRDRRVWETQYF
TRBJ2-7,TRBV28,15,.,.,TGTGCCAGCAGTCCCCCGGGACGGGTTTCCTACGAGCAGTACTTC,CASSPPGRVSYEQYF
TRBJ1-2,TRBV9,17,.,many,TGTGCCAGCAGCCCAGCCCCGGGGCCCGGCTTCAACTATGGCTACACCTTC,CASSPAPGPGFNYGYTF
TRBJ2-7,TRBV4-1,14,.,.,TGCGCCAGCAGCCAACCCCCCGGGTTCAACGAGCAGTACTTC,CASSQPPGFNEQYF
TRBJ1-2,TRBV5-1,15,.,.,TGCGCCAGCAGCTGGGTGACGGGGGGGAACTGTGGCTACACCTTC,CASSWVTGGNCGYTF
TRBJ2-7,TRBV11-2,16,.,many,TGTGCCAGCCTACCTCTCGCAGGGACATATCCTTACGAGCAGTACTTC,CASLPLAGTYPYEQYF
TRBJ2-3,TRBV11-2,16,TRBD2,many,TGTGCCAGCAGCGTACTAGCGGGGGGCTTCACAGATACGCAGTATTTT,CASSVLAGGFTDTQYF
TRBJ2-7,TRBV12-3/TRBV12-4,14,TRBD1,many,TGTGCCAGCAGGGCCGGGACAGGTAGTTCCGAGCAGTACTTC,CASRAGTGSSEQYF
TRBJ2-2,TRBV14,15,.,few,TGTGCCAGCAGCCAAACCGGGGGGCATACCGGGGAGCTGTTTTTT,CASSQTGGHTGELFF
TRBJ1-1,TRBV12-3/TRBV12-4,15,.,many,TGTGCCAGCAGTTCGGGGGGATCAGGGAACACTGAAGCTTTCTTT,CASSSGGSGNTEAFF
TRBJ1-1,TRBV11-2,17,TRBD1,few,TGTGCCAGCAGCTCTTATGGGGACGACAGGGGGGGGACTGAAGCTTTCTTT,CASSSYGDDRGGTEAFF
TRBJ2-2,TRBV19,12,TRBD1,many,TGTGCCACCCGGGACAGGGCCGGGGAGCTGTTTTTT,CATRDRAGELFF
TRBJ1-2,TRBV27,13,.,many,TGTGCCAGCAGCCCGGACACCCACTATGGCTACACCTTC,CASSPDTHYGYTF
TRBJ2-5,TRBV15,15,.,many,TGTGCCACCACCCCGCAGGAGGGCGGCGGGGAGACCCAGTACTTC,CATTPQEGGGETQYF
TRBJ1-6,TRBV7-8,18,TRBD1,many,TGTGCCAGCAGCCCCCGGACAGGGGGAAGCTCCTATAATTCACCCCTCCACTTT,CASSPRTGGSSYNSPLHF
TRBJ1-2,TRBV20-1,13,.,.,TGCAGTGCTCCCGCCCCGGACAAGTATGGCTACACCTTC,CSAPAPDKYGYTF
TRBJ1-1,TRBV5-1,16,TRBD1,many,TGCGCCAGCAGCTTGCGGACAGGGGGCCCAAACACTGAAGCTTTCTTT,CASSLRTGGPNTEAFF
TRBJ2-2,TRBV4-1,15,.,.,TGCGCCAGCAGCCAAGTAGGGACTTACACCGGGGAGCTGTTTTTT,CASSQVGTYTGELFF
TRBJ2-5,TRBV11-2,14,.,many,TGTGCCAGCAGCATCCCGGGGGTGTACGAGACCCAGTACTTC,CASSIPGVYETQYF
TRBJ2-6,TRBV27,18,TRBD1,.,TGTGCCAGCAGTTTTAGGGACAGGGGGATCTCTGGGGCCAACGTCCTGACTTTC,CASSFRDRGISGANVLTF
TRBJ2-2,TRBV12-3/TRBV12-4,16,TRBD2,many,TGTGCCAGCAGTTTAGCTGTAGCGGGGGTCGGCGGGGAGCTGTTTTTT,CASSLAVAGVGGELFF
TRBJ1-2,TRBV5-4,15,.,few,TGTGCCAGCAGCTCCCCGGGCAGGACTAACTATGGCTACACCTTC,CASSSPGRTNYGYTF
TRBJ1-5,TRBV6-2/TRBV6-3,16,.,many,TGTGCCAGCAGTTACTGGCAGGGGAGTGGTGTTCAGCCCCAGCATTTT,CASSYWQGSGVQPQHF
TRBJ1-2,TRBV7-2,14,TRBD1,many,TGTGCCAGCAGCTTTCCCGGGACAGAAAAGATCTACACCTTC,CASSFPGTEKIYTF
TRBJ2-5,TRBV24-1,19,.,many,TGTGCCACCAGTGATCCGAGGTCGCAGGGTACCTCCAGAGGGGAGACCCAGTACTTC,CATSDPRSQGTSRGETQYF
TRBJ1-3,TRBV9,14,.,many,TGTGCCAGCAGCGTAGATCAGGGGAGGAACACCATATATTTT,CASSVDQGRNTIYF
TRBJ1-1,TRBV6-1,16,TRBD1,many,TGTGCCAGCAGGACCCGGCTTGGGACAGGGGGCACTGAAGCTTTCTTT,CASRTRLGTGGTEAFF
TRBJ2-7,TRBV4-2,15,.,.,TGTGCCAGCAGCCCCCCCCCGCCGGGGTACTACGAGCAGTACTTC,CASSPPPPGYYEQYF
TRBJ1-2,TRBV24-1,14,.,many,TGTGCCACCAGTGACTACGGGGGCGACTATGGCTACACCTTC,CATSDYGGDYGYTF
TRBJ1-2,TRBV2,12,.,many,TGTGCCAGCAAGCACAGCCCCTATGGCTACACCTTC,CASKHSPYGYTF
TRBJ2-2,TRBV6-1,18,.,many,TGTGCCAGCAGTGAAGGGCAGGTTCCGTTCGCGAACACCGGGGAGCTGTTTTTT,CASSEGQVPFANTGELFF
TRBJ1-5,TRBV28,15,.,many,TGTGCCAGCAGTGACGGGTCCGTTCTTAATCAGCCCCAGCATTTT,CASSDGSVLNQPQHF
TRBJ1-3,TRBV28,13,.,many,TGTGCCAGCAGGATCGACTCTGGAAACACCATATATTTT,CASRIDSGNTIYF